What follows are 31 T cell receptor beta chains derived from one specimen sequenced in a study of metastatic and nonmetastatic thyroid tumors. Using MiXCR, TCRdb reanalyzed the PCR reads. Of tens of thousands of clones listed, more than 20% are singletons. Each patient went into thyroid surgery without having received any treatment. The sequenced material came from tumor tissue. These TCRs come from a female donor with papillary thyroid cancer or a benign thyroid nodule (not recorded which). Some clones in this sample may be carry-over from other donors' samples.

The chain carries TRBV28 and TRBJ1-6, with unresolved D. Germline V lookup: CDR1 MDHEN, CDR2 SYDVKM. The CDR3 totals 14 residues. Deletions cut 6 bases from V and 5 bases from J, with 11 bases between. The CDR3 nucleotides are TGTGCCAGCAGGCCTTTTGACAATAATTCACCCCTCCACTTT. It codes for CASRPFDNNSPLHF.

This chain uses TRBV6-5 with TRBJ2-7; D remains ambiguous. V gave up 0 bases and J gave up 5 bases, with 2 bases separating them. Per the germline V gene, CDR1 is MNHEY and CDR2 is SVGAGI. The CDR3 is made up of 11 amino acids. The CDR3: CASSYSNEQYF. CDR3 nucleotides: TGTGCCAGCAGTTACTCGAACGAGCAGTACTTC.

This clone was counted between two and nine times. The rearrangement uses TRBV27 and TRBJ2-1; possibly TRBD1 for D (6 bases). Trimming took 5 bases from V and 2 from J, leaving 16 bases between them. CDR3 length equals 16 residues. The germline gives CDR1 MNHEY, CDR2 SMNVEV (reference sequence). CDR3 region: CASSDRTVNTYNEQFF. The CDR3 nucleotides read TGTGCCAGCAGTGACCGGACAGTTAACACCTACAATGAGCAGTTCTTC.

The chain joins TRBV9 to TRBJ2-3; possibly TRBD2 for D (5 bases). Germline V gene data show CDR1 as SGDLS and CDR2 as YYNGEE. The CDR3 loop spans 16 amino acids. Deletions cut 4 bases from V and 0 bases from J, with 15 bases between. CDR3 DNA sequence: TGTGCCAGCAGCTTTCTAAGCGGAACCAGCACAGATACGCAGTATTTT. Translation gives CASSFLSGTSTDTQYF.

This clone was picked up many times. This chain links TRBV13 with TRBJ2-3; D ambiguous. Germline lookup yields CDR1 PRHDT and CDR2 FYEKMQ (reference sequence). With 3 bases removed from V and 9 bases from J, the gap between germline ends came to 16 bases. The CDR3 has 14 amino acids. CDR3 nucleotides: TGTGCCAGCAGCTTCACAGACCTAAAGGAGACGCAGTATTTT. It codes for CASSFTDLKETQYF.

The CDR3 spells CASSPSGDRGYTF. As DNA, the CDR3 is TGTGCCAGCTCACCATCTGGGGATCGTGGCTACACCTTC. The J gene is TRBJ1-2, the V gene TRBV18; no definite D call. The length of the CDR3 is 13 residues. The V end lost 2 bases, the J end lost 7 bases, and 11 bases lay between the germline ends. From germline, CDR1 is KGHSH and CDR2 LQKENI.

About this clone: Germline is not matched at one junction end, which may reflect a read error. The chain uses TRBV25-1 and TRBJ2-3; 8 nucleotides agree with TRBD2. The CDR3 covers 14 residues. CDR1 is MGHDK and CDR2 is SYGVNS in the germline V gene. CDR3 protein: CSSSERGMIDTQYF. The CDR3 nucleotides read TGTTCCAGCAGTGAGCGGGGGATGATAGATACGCAGTATTTT.

The V call is TRBV10-3, the J call TRBJ2-1; 8 bases match TRBD2. Per the germline V gene, CDR1 is ENHRY and CDR2 is SYGVKD. With V trimmed by 6 bases and J by 0 bases, 16 bases remained unmatched. The CDR3 runs 19 residues. The DNA of the CDR3 is TGTGCCATCAGCGGGGGACTAGACGCCTCATCGAGCTCCTACAATGAGCAGTTCTTC. It specifies CAISGGLDASSSSYNEQFF.

V gene TRBV5-8 combines with J gene TRBJ1-2; D possibly corresponds to TRBD1 (5 bases). The germline gives CDR1 SGHTS, CDR2 YDEGEE. V was trimmed by 0 bases and J by 4 bases, leaving 7 bases between them. This CDR3 has 13 amino acids. CDR3 nucleotide sequence: TGTGCCAGCAGCTTGGGACAGACCTATGGCTACACCTTC. Translation gives CASSLGQTYGYTF.

This clone was counted many times. The rearrangement joins TRBV20-1 to TRBJ2-3; tentatively, D is TRBD2 (6 bases). This CDR3 has 12 residues. Trimming removed 1 base from V and 4 bases from J, with 6 bases in between. Looked up from germline, CDR1 is DFQATT and CDR2 is SNEGSKA (reference sequence). For the CDR3, the DNA is TGCAGTGCTAGAGCGGGGGCAGATACGCAGTATTTT. Amino acid sequence: CSARAGADTQYF.

This clone was seen a single time. This rearrangement joins TRBV19 to TRBJ1-4; possible D gene TRBD1, 6 bases. V gave up 3 bases and J gave up 8 bases, with 19 bases separating them. Germline V CDR1 and CDR2: LNHDA, SQIVND (reference sequence). CDR3 length equals 16 residues. The CDR3 DNA follows: TGTGCCAGTAGTATCCGGGACACCAACGCTTACGAAAAACTGTTTTTT. Translation gives CASSIRDTNAYEKLFF.

The chain has TRBV4-1 and TRBJ2-6; 8 nucleotides align to TRBD2. The CDR3 contains 18 residues. The junction had 5 bases not matched to a gene; V was cut back by 1 base and J by 0 bases. Germline V gene lookup returns CDR1 MGHRA and CDR2 YSYEKL. The CDR3 loop reads CASSQVERGSSGANVLTF. CDR3 in DNA: TGCGCCAGCAGCCAAGTTGAGCGGGGGAGCTCTGGGGCCAACGTCCTGACTTTC.

This clone appeared many times. V and J are TRBV4-3 and TRBJ2-3, with D possibly being TRBD2 (6 bases). The germline V and J ends were trimmed by 5 bases and 1 base, with 7 bases remaining between them. Germline loops: CDR1 LGHNA, CDR2 YSLEER. This CDR3 region has 13 residues. CDR3 nucleotide sequence: TGCGCCAGCAGCGGGACTGGCACAGATACGCAGTATTTT. Its protein is CASSGTGTDTQYF.

This clone is deemed medium-sized. The J gene is TRBJ1-1, the V gene TRBV27; no definite D call. Trimming removed 7 bases from V and 1 base from J, with 13 bases in between. From germline, CDR1 is MNHEY and CDR2 SMNVEV (reference sequence). The CDR3 has 14 amino acids. CDR3: CASTSNGWNTEAFF. Here the CDR3 DNA reads TGTGCCAGCACCTCCAACGGATGGAACACTGAAGCTTTCTTT.

This clone was picked up many times. A much larger clone differs by one base, so this may be a read error. Distinct nucleotide sequences in the sample also encode this CDR3. The rearrangement joins TRBV11-2 to TRBJ2-7; 7 bases agree with TRBD1. CDR3 size: 15 residues. J was trimmed by 2 bases and V by 5 bases; bases with no gene match: 9. Germline-derived CDR1 and CDR2 are SGHAT and FQNNGV. DNA of the CDR3: TGTGCCAGCAGCCAACCAGGGACAGCCGCCTACGAGCAGTACTTC. Its protein is CASSQPGTAAYEQYF.

The J gene is TRBJ2-3, the V gene TRBV20-1, with 11 bases that match TRBD2. The CDR3 covers 14 residues. Trimming cost V 6 bases and J 3 bases; bases outside gene matches: 5. Germline lookup yields CDR1 DFQATT and CDR2 SNEGSKA (reference sequence). The CDR3 region has the DNA TGCAGTGCGGGGCCTAGCGGGAGGACAGATACGCAGTATTTT. Amino acids: CSAGPSGRTDTQYF.

A remark on this clone: Relative to the germline gene, one junction end is altered; a read error may explain this. This rearrangement joins TRBV12-3 or TRBV12-4 to TRBJ2-2; D unresolved. CDR3 size: 13 residues. The CDR3 DNA reads as TGTGCTAGCAGCCATTGGGACACCGGGGAGCTGTTTTTT. It yields the protein CASSHWDTGELFF.

This clone was recorded at least ten times. J is TRBJ2-3 and V is TRBV7-3; D gene uncertain. Germline V lookup: CDR1 SGHTA, CDR2 FQGTGA. CDR3 length: 13 amino acids. The V and J ends lost 1 base and 0 bases respectively, with 2 bases between them. As DNA, the CDR3 is TGTGCCAGCAGCTTAAAGAGCACAGATACGCAGTATTTT. Amino acids: CASSLKSTDTQYF.

This clone is labeled as medium-sized. The V and J genes are TRBV6-1 and TRBJ2-7; 12 bases map to TRBD2. The length of the CDR3 is 14 residues. Germline values: CDR1 MNHNS, CDR2 SASEGT. Trimming at V came to 7 bases and at J to 6 bases, leaving 7 bases not matched to a gene. CDR3 sequence reads: CASNGLAGSGEQYF. DNA for the CDR3: TGTGCCAGCAACGGACTAGCGGGAAGCGGCGAGCAGTACTTC.

This clone was recorded a few times. The CDR3 coding sequence is TGTGCCAGCAGTGACCGGCTAGCGGGAGGGAATGAGCAGTTCTTC. It yields the protein CASSDRLAGGNEQFF. The gene calls are TRBV6-4 and TRBJ2-1; 12 bases align to TRBD2. Per germline, CDR1 MRHNA and CDR2 SNTAGT. The CDR3 consists of 15 residues. Trimming at V came to 2 bases and at J to 7 bases, leaving 3 bases not matched to a gene.

This clone was observed a few times. This chain links TRBV19 with TRBJ2-7, with D unresolved. The V gene's germline CDR1 is LNHDA and CDR2 SQIVND (reference sequence). This CDR3 is 14 amino acids long. Trimming took 1 base from V and 2 from J, leaving 9 bases between them. The CDR3 protein is CASSIARPPYEQYF. The CDR3 DNA reads TGTGCCAGTAGTATAGCCCGACCCCCCTACGAGCAGTACTTC.

Regarding this clone: The identical CDR3 is also encoded by other nucleotide sequences in the sample. The chain employs TRBV6-1 and TRBJ1-3; 9 nucleotides agree with TRBD1. Germline lookup yields CDR1 MNHNS and CDR2 SASEGT. The CDR3 spans 15 residues. J lost 16 bases, V lost 0 bases, and 13 bases had no gene match. Written as DNA, the CDR3 is TGTGCCAGCAGTGAAGCGCGAACAGGGGGCGGGTGGTGGTATTTT. Its translation: CASSEARTGGGWWYF.

This clone was recorded a few times. This chain links TRBV6-1 with TRBJ1-1; no firm D call. CDR1 MNHNS and CDR2 SASEGT come from the germline V gene. With 7 bases removed from V and 6 bases from J, the gap between germline ends came to 12 bases. This CDR3 comprises 12 residues. Here the CDR3 DNA reads TGTGCCAGCATCGCGCGGGTCGCTGAAGCTTTCTTT. This translates into CASIARVAEAFF.

This chain links TRBV5-1 with TRBJ1-1; TRBD1 aligns across 7 bases. Trimming at V came to 5 bases and at J to 0 bases, leaving 4 bases not matched to a gene. Germline loops: CDR1 SGHRS, CDR2 YFSETQ. The CDR3 is 14 residues long. CDR3 DNA: TGCGCCAGCAGTTGGGACAGCCTGAACACTGAAGCTTTCTTT. This gives the protein CASSWDSLNTEAFF.

This clone was seen ten or more times. The V gene is TRBV7-9, the J gene TRBJ2-7; tentative D call: TRBD2 (6 bases). Germline lookup yields CDR1 SEHNR and CDR2 FQNEAQ (reference sequence). The CDR3 is 15 residues long. V dropped 0 bases and J dropped 2 bases, with 11 bases sitting between them. The CDR3 DNA sequence: TGTGCCAGCAGCTTAGCGGGAGGCAGTACCTACGAGCAGTACTTC. It translates to CASSLAGGSTYEQYF. Using reference TRBV7-9 and TRBJ2-7 for the parts outside the CDR3, the full variable domain is DTGVSQNPRHKITKRGQNVTFRCDPISEHNRLYWYRQTLGQGPEFLTYFQNEAQLEKSRLLSDRFSAERPKGSFSTLEIQRTEQGDSAMYLCASSLAGGSTYEQYFGPGTRLTVT.

This clone was observed many times. The chain links TRBV7-2 to TRBJ1-1; possibly TRBD1 for D (5 bases). This CDR3 has 15 residues. The germline V gene has CDR1 SGHTA and CDR2 FQGNSA. The ends were cut back, 0 bases at V and 5 bases at J, with 13 bases in the middle. CDR3: CASSLAGTPGTEAFF. CDR3 DNA: TGTGCCAGCAGCTTAGCCGGGACCCCGGGAACTGAAGCTTTCTTT.

J is TRBJ1-1 and V is TRBV14; the D is unclear. This CDR3 is built from 13 residues. Trimming shortened V by 5 bases and J by 4 bases, and 11 bases separated the two germline ends. Per the germline V gene, CDR1 is SGHDN and CDR2 is FVKESK. In DNA, the CDR3 is TGTGCCAGCAGCGTCGGACGAGGCACTGAAGCTTTCTTT. Its translation is CASSVGRGTEAFF.

This clone was counted many times. The V and J genes are TRBV6-1 and TRBJ1-1; 7 bases line up with TRBD1. V lost 5 bases, J lost 3 bases, and 9 bases stayed unmatched. The CDR3 covers 15 residues. Germline loops: CDR1 MNHNS, CDR2 SASEGT. As DNA, the CDR3 is TGTGCCAGCAGTCTCCGGGACAGTGAATACACTGAAGCTTTCTTT. It is translated as CASSLRDSEYTEAFF.

This clone was counted many times. V is TRBV19 and J is TRBJ2-7, with D possibly TRBD2 on 5 matching bases. The CDR3 runs 15 residues. Germline CDR1 and CDR2: LNHDA and SQIVND (reference sequence). The germline V and J ends were trimmed by 5 bases and 4 bases, with 18 bases remaining between them. The CDR3 sequence is CASSAPSRAGYEQYF. CDR3 DNA: TGTGCCAGTAGTGCCCCCTCGAGGGCAGGATACGAGCAGTACTTC.

This clone occurred a few times. This chain connects TRBV12-3 or TRBV12-4 to TRBJ2-7; D perhaps matches TRBD1 (5 bases). Between the trimmed V and J ends, which lost 3 bases and 6 bases, there was a span of 12 bases. The CDR3 has 13 residues. CDR3 DNA: TGTGCCAGCAGTTTTGGGTCAGGGCCCGAGCAGTACTTC. Protein sequence: CASSFGSGPEQYF.

The chain joins TRBV20-1 to TRBJ1-5; no firm D call. Trimming stripped 1 base from V and 0 bases from J, with 13 bases between. CDR1 and CDR2 from the germline V gene are DFQATT and SNEGSKA (reference sequence). The CDR3 consists of 16 residues. CDR3 amino acids: CSARVRGIGSNQPQHF. The CDR3 region has the DNA TGCAGTGCTAGAGTACGAGGGATCGGTAGCAATCAGCCCCAGCATTTT.